This entry lists 15 T cell receptor beta chains sequenced from one sample in a study of metastatic and nonmetastatic thyroid tumors. Nobody among the patients had been given any treatment before thyroid surgery. With MiXCR, TCRdb called clones anew from the PCR reads. The sample has around 17,000 clones; 9.5% to 15% are singletons. Sequenced input: tumor tissue. The receptors stem from a female donor with papillary thyroid cancer or a benign thyroid nodule (not recorded which). Some clones in this sample may be carry-over from other donors' samples.

In this sample, this clone is medium-sized (0.01 to 0.1%). The chain couples TRBV7-3 to TRBJ1-3; D is unclear. Germline V lookup: CDR1 SGHTA, CDR2 FQGTGA. V lost 2 bases to trimming and J lost 1 base, with 6 bases between them. This CDR3 is 14 amino acids long. CDR3 region: CASSLAGSGNTIYF. CDR3 in DNA: TGTGCCAGCAGCTTAGCGGGATCTGGAAACACCATATATTTT.

Ten or more counts support this clone. The chain recombines TRBV15 with TRBJ1-6; D remains unclear. Trimming pared 0 bases from V and 3 bases from J, leaving 9 bases between. CDR1 and CDR2 from the germline V gene are LNHNV and YYDKDF (reference sequence). The CDR3 has 16 amino acids. This CDR3 is CATSREKPGYNSPLHF. CDR3 bases: TGTGCCACCAGCAGAGAGAAACCGGGCTATAATTCACCCCTCCACTTT.

This clone was detected only a few times. A much larger clone differs by one base, so this may be a read error. The rearrangement links TRBV6-5 to TRBJ2-5; D is perhaps TRBD2 (6 bases). CDR1 MNHEY and CDR2 SVGAGI come from the germline V gene. V was pared by 1 base and J by 5 bases, with 8 bases between. The CDR3 runs 13 residues. The CDR3 loop is CASSYWAGETQYF. The CDR3 DNA reads TGTGCCAGCAGTTACTGGGCGGGGGAGACCCAGTACTTC.

This clone was recorded many times. The chain joins TRBV11-2 to TRBJ1-1; the D is unclear. The germline CDR1 and CDR2 sequences are SGHAT and FQNNGV. Trimming pared 5 bases from V and 5 bases from J, leaving 9 bases between. The CDR3 runs to 12 residues. CDR3 DNA: TGTGCCAGCAGCGATCGGCGAACTGAAGCTTTCTTT. Translated: CASSDRRTEAFF.

This clone was detected ten times or more. The chain has TRBV6-5 and TRBJ2-3; D is perhaps TRBD1 (5 bases). CDR3 size: 15 residues. Trimming removed 0 bases at V and 5 bases at J, with 12 bases between. Germline CDR1 and CDR2: MNHEY and SVGAGI. CDR3 residues: CASSYSTQGLDTQYF. The CDR3 DNA is TGTGCCAGCAGTTACTCGACGCAGGGATTAGATACGCAGTATTTT.

This clone was detected ten times or more. The genes are TRBV7-6 and TRBJ2-7; weak D call: TRBD2 (5 bases). This CDR3 spans 12 amino acids. The germline CDR1 and CDR2 sequences are SGHVS and FNYEAQ. V lost 5 bases to trimming and J lost 5 bases, with 10 bases between them. CDR3 loop: CASSQTGNEQYF. The CDR3 DNA sequence: TGTGCCAGCAGCCAGACGGGGAACGAGCAGTACTTC.

V and J are TRBV30 and TRBJ1-5; 8 bases align to TRBD1. The germline V gene encodes CDR1 GTSNPN and CDR2 SVGIG (reference sequence). The CDR3 has 17 residues. The J segment lost 3 bases and the V segment lost 2 bases, leaving 12 bases of the junction unmatched. CDR3 loop: CAWSFPGQANFNQPQHF. The CDR3 DNA sequence: TGTGCCTGGAGTTTCCCGGGACAGGCCAACTTCAATCAGCCCCAGCATTTT.

This clone is medium-sized. The chain joins TRBV28 to TRBJ1-1; D ambiguous. The CDR3 loop spans 15 amino acids. Looked up from germline, CDR1 is MDHEN and CDR2 is SYDVKM. The V end lost 6 bases, the J end lost 2 bases, and 16 bases lay between the germline ends. CDR3 DNA sequence: TGTGCCAGCAGCTACGACTTACAGCTTAACACTGAAGCTTTCTTT. Residues: CASSYDLQLNTEAFF.

This clone counts as medium-sized. The chain carries TRBV20-1 and TRBJ1-5; D might be TRBD1 (6 bases). Between the trimmed V and J ends, which lost 1 base and 0 bases, there was a span of 16 bases. The germline V gene has CDR1 DFQATT and CDR2 SNEGSKA (reference sequence). The CDR3 runs to 17 residues. The CDR3 region is CSARGQDRPDSNQPQHF. CDR3 DNA: TGCAGTGCTAGAGGACAGGACCGCCCGGATAGCAATCAGCCCCAGCATTTT.

This clone showed up many times. This rearrangement joins TRBV7-9 to TRBJ1-1, with 8 bases fitting TRBD1. V gave up 2 bases and J gave up 5 bases; unmatched junction bases: 10. Per the germline V gene, CDR1 is SEHNR and CDR2 is FQNEAQ (reference sequence). The CDR3 spans 16 residues. The CDR3 loop is CASSLSLRDRGTEAFF. The DNA of the CDR3 is TGTGCCAGCAGCTTAAGTTTGCGAGACAGGGGTACTGAAGCTTTCTTT.

This clone was recorded many times. The genes are TRBV11-1 and TRBJ1-5, with TRBD1 matching 9 bases. This CDR3 is built from 16 residues. V shed 6 bases and J 2 bases; nucleotides not matched to a gene: 8. The germline gives CDR1 SGHAT, CDR2 FQDESV (reference sequence). This CDR3 reads CASSPTGGAGNQPQHF. The DNA of the CDR3 is TGTGCCAGCAGTCCTACAGGGGGCGCGGGCAATCAGCCCCAGCATTTT.

V is TRBV27 and J is TRBJ1-1; D gene unclear. Germline loops: CDR1 MNHEY, CDR2 SMNVEV (reference sequence). V lost 6 bases, J lost 7 bases, and 18 bases lay in between. The CDR3 is made up of 14 amino acids. CDR3 in amino acids: CASSLRPDLLEAFF. In DNA form, the CDR3 reads TGTGCCAGCAGCCTCCGGCCCGACCTCCTTGAAGCTTTCTTT.

This clone was recorded at least ten times. The CDR3 region is CASSLRLAGSTDTQYF. In nucleotides, the CDR3 is TGTGCCAGCAGCCTTCGACTAGCGGGCAGCACAGATACGCAGTATTTT. V usage is TRBV7-4 and J usage is TRBJ2-3; TRBD2 matches at 10 bases. The CDR3 spans 16 residues. Losses at the gene ends were 5 bases for V and 0 bases for J; bases not matched to a gene: 5. The germline CDR1 and CDR2 sequences are SGHVT and SQSDAQ.

This clone was counted ten times or more. The chain couples TRBV5-5 to TRBJ1-2, with a possible D match to TRBD1 (5 bases). The CDR3 is 12 residues long. V lost 4 bases to trimming and J lost 7 bases, with 11 bases between them. Germline V lookup: CDR1 SGHKS, CDR2 YYEKEE (reference sequence). CDR3 loop: CASSLAQGGYTF. In nucleotides, the CDR3 is TGTGCCAGCAGCCTCGCCCAGGGTGGCTACACCTTC. Full variable domain (outside the CDR3, taken from reference TRBV5-5 and TRBJ1-2): DAGVTQSPTHLIKTRGQQVTLRCSPISGHKSVSWYQQVLGQGPQFIFQYYEKEERGRGNFPDRFSARQFPNYSSELNVNALLLGDSALYLCASSLAQGGYTFGSGTRLTVV.

This clone occurred a few times. The rearrangement uses TRBV10-1 and TRBJ2-3, with D unresolved. The V and J ends lost 5 bases and 5 bases respectively, with 11 bases between them. CDR3 length equals 13 residues. Germline CDR1 and CDR2: WNHNN and SYGVQD (reference sequence). The DNA for the CDR3 is TGCGCCAGCAGTTTGGACGGGCGAGATACGCAGTATTTT. Translating gives CASSLDGRDTQYF.